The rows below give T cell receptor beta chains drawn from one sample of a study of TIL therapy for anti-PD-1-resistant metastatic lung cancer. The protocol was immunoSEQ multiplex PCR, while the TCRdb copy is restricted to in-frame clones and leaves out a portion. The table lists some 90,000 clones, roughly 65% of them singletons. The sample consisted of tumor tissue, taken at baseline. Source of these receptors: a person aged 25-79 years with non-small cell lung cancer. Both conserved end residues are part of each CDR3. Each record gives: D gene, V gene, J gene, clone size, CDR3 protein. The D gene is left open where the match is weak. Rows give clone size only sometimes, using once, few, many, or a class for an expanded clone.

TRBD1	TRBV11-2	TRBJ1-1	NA	CASSLQGAMTEAFF
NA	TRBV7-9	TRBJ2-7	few	CASSLEGTAKQYF
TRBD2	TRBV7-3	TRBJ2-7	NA	CASSPSGGITYEQYF
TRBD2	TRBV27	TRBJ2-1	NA	CASSFVRGGAGGEQFF
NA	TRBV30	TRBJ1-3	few	CAWTVNSGNTIYF
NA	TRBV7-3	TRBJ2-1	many	CASSSRGERGNEQFF
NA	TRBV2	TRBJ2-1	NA	CASNSDISYNEQFF
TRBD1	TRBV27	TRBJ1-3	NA	CASRRQGTGNTIYF
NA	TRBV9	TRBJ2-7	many	CASSVVSGDEQYF
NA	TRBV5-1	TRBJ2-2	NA	CASSFSADPNTGELFF
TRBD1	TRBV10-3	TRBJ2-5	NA	CAISESSAGGETQYF
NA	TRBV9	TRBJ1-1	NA	CASSVSGAGYTEAFF
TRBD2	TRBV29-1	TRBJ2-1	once	CSVEDPGGGLHNEQFF
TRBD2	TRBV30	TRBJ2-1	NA	CAWSDSIGLAERYNEQFF
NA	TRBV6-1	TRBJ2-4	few	CASSDLAKNIQYF
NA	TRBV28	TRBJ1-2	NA	CASRVSKGGNGYTF
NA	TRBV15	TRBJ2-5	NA	CATSGDGPALSGETQYF
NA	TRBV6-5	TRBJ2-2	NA	CASSHSSATGELFF
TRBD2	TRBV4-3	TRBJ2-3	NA	CASSPGTSGSWGTDTQYF
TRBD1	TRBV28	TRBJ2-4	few	CAAGRGQGQNIQYF
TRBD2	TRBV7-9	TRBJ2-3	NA	CASRLTSESTDTQYF
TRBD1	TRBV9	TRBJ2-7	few	CASSVGGTGDSYEQYF
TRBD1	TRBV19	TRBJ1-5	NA	CASRGQGNQPQHF
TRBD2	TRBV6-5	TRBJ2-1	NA	CATGTSGSNEQFF
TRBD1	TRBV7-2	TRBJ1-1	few	CASSYETGGMNTEAFF
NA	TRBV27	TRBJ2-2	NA	CASTYSQYNTGELFF